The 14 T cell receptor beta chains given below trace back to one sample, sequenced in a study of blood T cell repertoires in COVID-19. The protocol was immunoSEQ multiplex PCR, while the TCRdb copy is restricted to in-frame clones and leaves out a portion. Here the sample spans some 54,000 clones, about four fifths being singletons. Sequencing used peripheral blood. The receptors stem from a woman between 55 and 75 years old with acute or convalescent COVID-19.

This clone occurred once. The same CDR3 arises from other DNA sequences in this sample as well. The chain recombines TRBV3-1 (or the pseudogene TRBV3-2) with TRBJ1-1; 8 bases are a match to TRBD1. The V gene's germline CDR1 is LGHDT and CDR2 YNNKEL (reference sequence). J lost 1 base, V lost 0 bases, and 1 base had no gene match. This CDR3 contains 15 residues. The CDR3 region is CASSQDRGRNTEAFF. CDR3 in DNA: TGTGCCAGCAGCCAAGACAGGGGGCGGAACACTGAAGCTTTCTTT.

CDR3 DNA: TGTGCCAGCAGCTATCCGGGACAAGGCCCCAGCTCTGGAAACACCATATATTTT. Translating gives CASSYPGQGPSSGNTIYF. The rearrangement links TRBV5-6 to TRBJ1-3, with D perhaps matching TRBD1 (6 bases). CDR1 is SGHDT and CDR2 is YYEEEE in the germline V gene. Deletions cut 3 bases from V and 0 bases from J, with 19 bases between. This CDR3 is built from 18 residues.

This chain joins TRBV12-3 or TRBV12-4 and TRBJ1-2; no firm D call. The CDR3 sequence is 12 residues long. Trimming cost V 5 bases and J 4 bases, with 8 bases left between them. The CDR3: CASSAGSYGYTF. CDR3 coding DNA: TGTGCCAGCAGTGCGGGGTCCTATGGCTACACCTTC.

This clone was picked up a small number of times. The DNA of the CDR3 is TGCGCCAGCAGCCGTACCTCACAGGGGATCGGTGAAGCTTTCTTT. Translating gives CASSRTSQGIGEAFF. The rearrangement joins TRBV5-1 to TRBJ1-1; 7 bases line up with TRBD1. J lost 7 bases, V lost 4 bases, and 13 bases had no gene match. CDR1 is SGHRS and CDR2 is YFSETQ in the germline V gene. This CDR3 comprises 15 residues.

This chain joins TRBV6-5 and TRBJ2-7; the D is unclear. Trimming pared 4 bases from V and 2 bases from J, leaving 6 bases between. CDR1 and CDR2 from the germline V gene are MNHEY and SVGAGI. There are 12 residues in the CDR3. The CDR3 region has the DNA TGTGCCAGCAGTTCTCCAGCCTACGAGCAGTACTTC. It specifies CASSSPAYEQYF.

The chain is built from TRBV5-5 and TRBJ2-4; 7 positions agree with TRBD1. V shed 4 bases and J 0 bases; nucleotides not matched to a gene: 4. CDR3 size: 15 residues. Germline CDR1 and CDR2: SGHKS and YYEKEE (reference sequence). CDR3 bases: TGTGCCAGCAGCGCCCCAGGGGGAGCCAAAAACATTCAGTACTTC. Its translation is CASSAPGGAKNIQYF.

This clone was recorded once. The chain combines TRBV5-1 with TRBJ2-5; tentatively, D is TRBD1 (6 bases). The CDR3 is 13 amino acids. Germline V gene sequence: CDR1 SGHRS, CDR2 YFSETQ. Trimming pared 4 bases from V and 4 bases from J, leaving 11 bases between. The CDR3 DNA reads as TGCGCCAGCAGCCAGGGGTCAGCAGAGACCCAGTACTTC. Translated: CASSQGSAETQYF.

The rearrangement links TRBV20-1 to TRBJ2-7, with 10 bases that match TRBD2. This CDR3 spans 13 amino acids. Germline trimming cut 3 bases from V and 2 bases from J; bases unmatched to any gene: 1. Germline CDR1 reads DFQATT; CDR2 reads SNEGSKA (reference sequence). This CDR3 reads CSASLAGAYEQYF. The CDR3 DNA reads TGCAGTGCTAGTCTAGCGGGGGCCTACGAGCAGTACTTC.

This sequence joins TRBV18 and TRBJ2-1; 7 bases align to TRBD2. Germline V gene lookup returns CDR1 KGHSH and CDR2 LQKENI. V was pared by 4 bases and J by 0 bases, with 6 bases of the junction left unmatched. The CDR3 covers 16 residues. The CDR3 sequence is CASSQSGGSSYNEQFF. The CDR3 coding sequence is TGTGCCAGCTCACAATCGGGCGGGAGCTCCTACAATGAGCAGTTCTTC.

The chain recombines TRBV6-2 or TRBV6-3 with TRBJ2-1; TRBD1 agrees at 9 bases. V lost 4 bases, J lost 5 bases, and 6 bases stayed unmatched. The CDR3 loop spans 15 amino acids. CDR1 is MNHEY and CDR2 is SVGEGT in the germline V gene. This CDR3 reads CASSFTGTGNNEQFF. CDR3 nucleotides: TGTGCCAGCAGTTTCACCGGGACAGGGAACAATGAGCAGTTCTTC.

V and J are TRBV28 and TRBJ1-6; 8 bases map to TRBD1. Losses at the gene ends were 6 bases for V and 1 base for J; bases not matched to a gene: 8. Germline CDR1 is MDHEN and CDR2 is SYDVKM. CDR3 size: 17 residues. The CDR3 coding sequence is TGTGCCAGCAGCCCCGGACAGGGCTTATCCTATAATTCACCCCTCCACTTT. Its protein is CASSPGQGLSYNSPLHF.

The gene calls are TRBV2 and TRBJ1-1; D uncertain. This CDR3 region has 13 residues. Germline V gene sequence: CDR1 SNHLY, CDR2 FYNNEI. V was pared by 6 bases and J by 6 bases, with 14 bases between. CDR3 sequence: CASSGAHQAEAFF. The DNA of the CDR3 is TGTGCCAGCAGCGGTGCCCATCAGGCTGAAGCTTTCTTT.

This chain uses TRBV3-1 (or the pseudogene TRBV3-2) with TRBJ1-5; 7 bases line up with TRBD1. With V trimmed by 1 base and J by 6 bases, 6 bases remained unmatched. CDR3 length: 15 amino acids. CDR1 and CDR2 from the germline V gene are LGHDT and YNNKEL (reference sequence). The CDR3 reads CASSQGQGPFQPQHF. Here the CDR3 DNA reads TGTGCCAGCAGCCAAGGACAGGGTCCCTTTCAGCCCCAGCATTTT.

The CDR3 bases are TGTGCCAGTAGCATAATCTGGACAGGGCGCTATAGCAATCAGCCCCAGCATTTT. Translated, it gives CASSIIWTGRYSNQPQHF. This chain links TRBV19 with TRBJ1-5; TRBD1 matches at 8 bases. V was clipped by 6 bases and J by 0 bases; unmatched bases: 13. The germline gives CDR1 LNHDA, CDR2 SQIVND (reference sequence). The CDR3 has 18 residues.